A single sample gave rise to the 30 T cell receptor beta chains below, sequenced in a study of T cell changes during pregnancy in multiple sclerosis. Repertoires were generated with immunoSEQ multiplex PCR, while TCRdb's copy carries only in-frame clones and drops some. The sample lists about 70,000 clones; 85% to 95% were seen once. Sample: peripheral blood, taken before pregnancy. The receptors shown here come from a female donor with multiple sclerosis, enrolled in a pregnancy study.

The chain joins TRBV5-1 to TRBJ2-7; 7 bases are shared with TRBD1. The CDR3 contains 14 residues. V lost 3 bases, J lost 2 bases, and 5 bases stayed unmatched. Germline values: CDR1 SGHRS, CDR2 YFSETQ. The CDR3 loop is CASSYGTATYEQYF. The CDR3 DNA sequence: TGCGCCAGCAGCTACGGGACAGCCACCTACGAGCAGTACTTC.

The chain uses TRBV30 and TRBJ2-7; 11 bases line up with TRBD1. V was pared by 8 bases and J by 6 bases, with 12 bases of the junction left unmatched. CDR1 is GTSNPN, CDR2 SVGIG, per germline (reference sequence). The CDR3 is 14 amino acids. CDR3 nucleotides: TGTGCCCGCGAGGGGGACAGGGGGTTGAGCGAGCAGTACTTC. This gives the protein CAREGDRGLSEQYF.

The rearrangement joins TRBV7-9 to TRBJ2-7; D is unclear. Between the trimmed V and J ends, which lost 3 bases and 0 bases, there was a span of 6 bases. Germline V CDR1 and CDR2: SEHNR, FQNEAQ (reference sequence). The CDR3 length is 13 residues. The CDR3 is CASSFGGSYEQYF. For the CDR3, the DNA is TGTGCCAGCAGCTTTGGCGGCTCCTACGAGCAGTACTTC.

V is TRBV7-9 and J is TRBJ2-3; TRBD2 matches at 14 bases. V shed 4 bases, J shed 10 bases, and the junction held 4 bases outside the gene matches. CDR3 length equals 14 residues. Germline V lookup: CDR1 SEHNR, CDR2 FQNEAQ (reference sequence). The CDR3 reads CASSSGTSGSSQYF. CDR3 in DNA: TGTGCCAGCAGCTCGGGGACTAGCGGGAGTTCGCAGTATTTT. The whole variable domain, remainder taken from reference TRBV7-9 and TRBJ2-3, is DTGVSQNPRHKITKRGQNVTFRCDPISEHNRLYWYRQTLGQGPEFLTYFQNEAQLEKSRLLSDRFSAERPKGSFSTLEIQRTEQGDSAMYLCASSSGTSGSSQYFGPGTRLTVL.

The gene calls are TRBV2 and TRBJ1-2, with no clear D. Per germline, CDR1 SNHLY and CDR2 FYNNEI. V lost 5 bases, J lost 7 bases, and 14 bases lay in between. The CDR3 spans 13 residues. CDR3 coding DNA: TGTGCCAGCAGTTCTATCATGACTGGTGGCTACACCTTC. Translation: CASSSIMTGGYTF.

The chain recombines TRBV28 with TRBJ2-3, with 7 bases fitting TRBD2. Trimming removed 6 bases from V and 8 bases from J; junction bases left unmatched: 14. Germline lookup yields CDR1 MDHEN and CDR2 SYDVKM. CDR3 length equals 15 residues. The CDR3 sequence is CASSLSGIDWGTQYF. CDR3 sequence (DNA): TGTGCCAGCAGCTTGAGCGGGATCGATTGGGGTACGCAGTATTTT.

The rearrangement joins TRBV4-1 to TRBJ2-2, with 10 bases fitting TRBD2. This CDR3 spans 16 amino acids. V lost 1 base to trimming and J lost 6 bases; unmatched junction nucleotides: 5. The V gene's germline CDR1 is MGHRA and CDR2 YSYEKL. The CDR3 nucleotides read TGCGCCAGCAGCCAAGGTCTAGCGGGAGTGGCCGGGGAGCTGTTTTTT. Its translation is CASSQGLAGVAGELFF.

The chain has TRBV7-9 and TRBJ2-2; maybe TRBD1 (5 bases). Trimming took 1 base from V and 6 from J, leaving 9 bases between them. CDR3 length: 14 residues. Germline CDR1 and CDR2: SEHNR and FQNEAQ (reference sequence). The CDR3 spells CASSLVTRAGELFF. The CDR3 DNA is TGTGCCAGCAGCTTAGTGACCAGGGCCGGGGAGCTGTTTTTT. The full variable domain, its missing parts supplied by reference TRBV7-9 and TRBJ2-2, is DTGVSQNPRHKITKRGQNVTFRCDPISEHNRLYWYRQTLGQGPEFLTYFQNEAQLEKSRLLSDRFSAERPKGSFSTLEIQRTEQGDSAMYLCASSLVTRAGELFFGEGSRLTVL.

As to this clone: A junction boundary mismatches the germline segment, possibly from a read error. The chain uses TRBV4-1 and TRBJ2-2; 10 nucleotides line up with TRBD2. The V gene's germline CDR1 is MGHRA and CDR2 YSYEKL. This CDR3 comprises 16 residues. The DNA of the CDR3 is TGCGCCAGCAACCAAGCGGGAGGGCCTAGCACCGGGGAGCTGTTTTTT. It is translated as CASNQAGGPSTGELFF.

The chain has TRBV7-8 and TRBJ2-1, with D perhaps matching TRBD2 (6 bases). The CDR3 runs 16 residues. Trimming removed 5 bases from V and 0 bases from J, with 14 bases in between. CDR1 SGHVS and CDR2 FQNEAQ come from the germline V gene. The CDR3 sequence: CASSLPLGGSYNEQFF. CDR3 in DNA: TGTGCCAGCAGCCTGCCTCTGGGGGGCTCCTACAATGAGCAGTTCTTC.

The gene calls are TRBV11-3 and TRBJ2-2; D not resolved. Germline CDR1 and CDR2: SGHNT and YENEEA. The V and J ends lost 4 bases and 3 bases respectively, with 9 bases between them. The CDR3 spans 14 residues. This CDR3 is CASSSPPDTGELFF. The CDR3 DNA follows: TGTGCCAGCAGCTCTCCTCCCGACACCGGGGAGCTGTTTTTT.

The rearrangement links TRBV6-4 to TRBJ2-5, with D tentatively TRBD1 (5 bases). The CDR3 covers 14 residues. The germline gives CDR1 MRHNA, CDR2 SNTAGT. V lost 0 bases, J lost 7 bases, and 12 bases lay in between. In nucleotides, the CDR3 is TGTGCCAGCAGTGACTCCCCGGGTACAGGGACCCAGTACTTC. Translating gives CASSDSPGTGTQYF.

Notes on this clone: An end of the junction differs from the germline gene, which may be a read error. The chain carries TRBV7-2 and TRBJ2-4; TRBD1 is a possible D gene (6 bases). Germline assignment: CDR1 SGHTA and CDR2 FQGNSA. CDR3 size: 16 residues. As DNA, the CDR3 is TGTGCCAGCAGCCTAGCCCAGGGGCCCCCGGGAAACATTCAGTACTTC. The encoded protein is CASSLAQGPPGNIQYF.

The chain has TRBV2 and TRBJ1-1, with a tentative D call TRBD1 (6 bases). The V gene's germline CDR1 is SNHLY and CDR2 FYNNEI. Trimming took off 8 bases at V and 3 bases at J, with 16 bases between the two ends. The CDR3 length is 14 residues. The CDR3 spells CASGGGGQDTEAFF. The CDR3 DNA follows: TGTGCCAGCGGAGGGGGGGGTCAGGACACTGAAGCTTTCTTT. Variable domain in full (rest from reference TRBV2 and TRBJ1-1): EPEVTQTPSHQVTQMGQEVILRCVPISNHLYFYWYRQILGQKVEFLVSFYNNEISEKSEIFDDQFSVERPDGSNFTLKIRSTKLEDSAMYFCASGGGGQDTEAFFGQGTRLTVV.

The genes are TRBV6-5 and TRBJ1-5; tentatively, D is TRBD1 (6 bases). Germline values: CDR1 MNHEY, CDR2 SVGAGI. The CDR3 is 13 residues long. V gave up 5 bases and J gave up 5 bases, with 10 bases separating them. The CDR3 DNA sequence: TGTGCCAGCAGTAGGACAGAATATCAGCCCCAGCATTTT. Its translation: CASSRTEYQPQHF.

The gene calls are TRBV7-2 and TRBJ2-1, with 7 bases fitting TRBD2. The CDR3 runs 14 residues. The germline CDR1 and CDR2 sequences are SGHTA and FQGNSA. Germline trimming cut 3 bases from V and 3 bases from J; bases unmatched to any gene: 2. The CDR3 reads CASSLGGGYNEQFF. DNA for the CDR3: TGTGCCAGCAGCTTGGGCGGGGGCTACAATGAGCAGTTCTTC.

This chain uses TRBV11-3 with TRBJ2-2, with D tentatively TRBD2 (6 bases). CDR3 length: 14 residues. Trimming took 3 bases from V and 5 from J, leaving 10 bases between them. The germline gives CDR1 SGHNT, CDR2 YENEEA. CDR3 coding DNA: TGTGCCAGCAGCTTTGTAGCGGTGACCGGGGAGCTGTTTTTT. Translating it yields CASSFVAVTGELFF.

The CDR3: CASSAEGGSYEQYF. The CDR3 bases are TGTGCCAGCAGCGCTGAGGGCGGCTCCTACGAGCAGTACTTC. The chain combines TRBV9 with TRBJ2-7; tentatively, D is TRBD2 (5 bases). Trimming took 3 bases from V and 0 from J, leaving 10 bases between them. CDR1 is SGDLS, CDR2 YYNGEE, per germline. The CDR3 spans 14 residues.

This sequence joins TRBV19 and TRBJ1-2; D is perhaps TRBD1 (5 bases). This CDR3 spans 13 amino acids. The germline V gene encodes CDR1 LNHDA and CDR2 SQIVND (reference sequence). The V gene lost 3 bases and the J gene lost 7 bases, with 12 bases spanning the gap. The CDR3: CASSIEGLGGYTF. CDR3 nucleotide sequence: TGTGCCAGTAGTATTGAGGGACTTGGTGGCTACACCTTC. Combining the CDR3 with reference TRBV19 and TRBJ1-2 gives the whole variable domain DGGITQSPKYLFRKEGQNVTLSCEQNLNHDAMYWYRQDPGQGLRLIYYSQIVNDFQKGDIAEGYSVSREKKESFPLTVTSAQKNPTAFYLCASSIEGLGGYTFGSGTRLTVV.

The J gene is TRBJ2-1, the V gene TRBV5-6; TRBD2 matches at 9 bases. The CDR3 length is 14 residues. The V segment lost 7 bases and the J segment 0 bases; nucleotides outside the gene matches: 2. Per germline, CDR1 SGHDT and CDR2 YYEEEE. The CDR3 DNA is TGTGCCAGCTGCGGGAGGGGCTCCTACAATGAGCAGTTCTTC. This sequence encodes CASCGRGSYNEQFF.

V is TRBV5-1 and J is TRBJ1-2; the match to TRBD1 covers 8 bases. After removal of 0 bases from V and 8 bases from J, the junction contained 6 bases not matched to a gene. The CDR3 loop spans 14 amino acids. CDR1 is SGHRS and CDR2 is YFSETQ in the germline V gene. The CDR3 protein is CASSLEGTGAGYTF. As DNA, the CDR3 is TGCGCCAGCAGCTTGGAGGGGACAGGTGCCGGCTACACCTTC.

This chain connects TRBV12-5 to TRBJ2-7; no reliable D call. With 2 bases removed from V and 2 bases from J, the gap between germline ends came to 7 bases. This CDR3 comprises 13 residues. Germline lookup yields CDR1 LGHNT and CDR2 FRNRAP. CDR3 in amino acids: CASGLPITYEQYF. The CDR3 nucleotides read TGTGCTAGTGGTTTGCCTATTACCTACGAGCAGTACTTC. Full variable domain (missing parts from reference TRBV12-5 and TRBJ2-7): DARVTQTPRHKVTEMGQEVTMRCQPILGHNTVFWYRQTMMQGLELLAYFRNRAPLDDSGMPKDRFSAEMPDATLATLKIQPSEPRDSAVYFCASGLPITYEQYFGPGTRLTVT.

The rearrangement joins TRBV10-3 to TRBJ2-1; 13 nucleotides align to TRBD2. J gave up 2 bases and V 4 bases, and 8 bases lay outside the gene matches. The CDR3 contains 18 residues. Germline CDR1 and CDR2: ENHRY and SYGVKD. CDR3 loop: CAISGPGLAGKTYNEQFF. The CDR3 nucleotides are TGTGCCATCAGTGGGCCGGGACTAGCGGGAAAAACCTACAATGAGCAGTTCTTC.

CDR3: CASSWDRGRYEQYF. The DNA for the CDR3 is TGTGCCAGCTCCTGGGACAGGGGGCGATACGAGCAGTACTTC. The V gene is TRBV6-1, the J gene TRBJ2-7; the match to TRBD1 covers 12 bases. J was trimmed by 4 bases and V by 8 bases; bases with no gene match: 6. The CDR3 runs to 14 residues. Looked up from germline, CDR1 is MNHNS and CDR2 is SASEGT.

The table lists this clone with a count of one. The chain couples TRBV9 to TRBJ2-1; 10 bases align to TRBD1. The V gene's germline CDR1 is SGDLS and CDR2 YYNGEE. This CDR3 is built from 15 residues. V gave up 4 bases and J gave up 6 bases; unmatched junction bases: 7. The CDR3, as DNA: TGTGCCAGCAGCACCGGGACAGGGGCCCCCAATGAGCAGTTCTTC. Protein sequence: CASSTGTGAPNEQFF.

The chain carries TRBV7-2 and TRBJ2-5, with 7 nucleotides matching TRBD1. Germline CDR1 and CDR2: SGHTA and FQGNSA. This CDR3 comprises 17 residues. V gave up 1 base and J gave up 4 bases; unmatched junction bases: 12. CDR3: CASSLEASLTGAETQYF. CDR3 sequence (DNA): TGTGCCAGCAGCTTAGAGGCCAGCTTAACAGGGGCAGAGACCCAGTACTTC.

The rearrangement links TRBV15 to TRBJ1-5, with D unresolved. Trimming pared 2 bases from V and 5 bases from J, leaving 10 bases between. CDR3 length equals 14 residues. The germline V gene encodes CDR1 LNHNV and CDR2 YYDKDF (reference sequence). CDR3 coding DNA: TGTGCCACCAGCAGACGGACTGGATATCAGCCCCAGCATTTT. This codes for CATSRRTGYQPQHF.

This chain uses TRBV4-2 with TRBJ2-7; D is possibly TRBD2 (6 bases). V lost 3 bases, J lost 7 bases, and 19 bases lay in between. The length of the CDR3 is 15 residues. Germline CDR1 LGHNA, CDR2 YNFKEQ. This CDR3 is CASSQGWEATSEQYF. For the CDR3, the DNA is TGTGCCAGCAGCCAGGGCTGGGAGGCTACCTCGGAGCAGTACTTC.

The V and J genes are TRBV13 and TRBJ2-2; tentatively, D is TRBD2 (5 bases). CDR1 and CDR2 from the germline V gene are PRHDT and FYEKMQ (reference sequence). This CDR3 has 17 residues. The V end was cut by 4 bases, the J end by 6 bases, with 21 bases between. In DNA form, the CDR3 reads TGTGCCAGCAGCTCTAGCCCCGTTATTAGCTACCCCGGGGAGCTGTTTTTT. It yields the protein CASSSSPVISYPGELFF.

CDR3 coding DNA: TGTGCCAGCAGCCGAACATTGCTCAGTGGAAACACCATATATTTT. It is translated as CASSRTLLSGNTIYF. This chain uses TRBV7-2 with TRBJ1-3; D remains ambiguous. The ends were cut back, 5 bases at V and 3 bases at J, with 14 bases in the middle. The length of the CDR3 is 15 residues. The germline V gene has CDR1 SGHTA and CDR2 FQGNSA.